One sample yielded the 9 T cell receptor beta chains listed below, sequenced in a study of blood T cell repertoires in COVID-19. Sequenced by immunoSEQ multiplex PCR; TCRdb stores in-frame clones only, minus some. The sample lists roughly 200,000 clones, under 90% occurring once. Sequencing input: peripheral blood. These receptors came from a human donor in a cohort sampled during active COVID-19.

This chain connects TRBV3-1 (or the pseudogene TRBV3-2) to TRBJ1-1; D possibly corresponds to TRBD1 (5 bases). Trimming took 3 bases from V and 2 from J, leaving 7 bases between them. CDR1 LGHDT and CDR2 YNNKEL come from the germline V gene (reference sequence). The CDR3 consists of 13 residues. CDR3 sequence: CASSHGGNTEAFF. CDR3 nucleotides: TGTGCCAGCAGCCACGGGGGTAACACTGAAGCTTTCTTT.

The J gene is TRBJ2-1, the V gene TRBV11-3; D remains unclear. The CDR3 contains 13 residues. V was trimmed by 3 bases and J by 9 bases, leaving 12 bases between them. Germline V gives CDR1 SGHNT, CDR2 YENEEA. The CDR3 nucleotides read TGTGCCAGCAGCTTGGGCCGAGTGGGTGAGCAGTTCTTC. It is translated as CASSLGRVGEQFF.

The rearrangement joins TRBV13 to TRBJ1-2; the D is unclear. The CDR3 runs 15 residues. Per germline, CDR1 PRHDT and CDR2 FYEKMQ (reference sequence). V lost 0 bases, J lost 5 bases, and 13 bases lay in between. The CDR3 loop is CASSLGSSGSYGYTF. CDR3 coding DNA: TGTGCCAGCAGCTTAGGGTCATCCGGGTCTTATGGCTACACCTTC.

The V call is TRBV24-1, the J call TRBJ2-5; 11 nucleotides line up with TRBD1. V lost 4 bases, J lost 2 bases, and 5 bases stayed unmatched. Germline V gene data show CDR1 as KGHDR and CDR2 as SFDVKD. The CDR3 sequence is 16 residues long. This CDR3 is CATSDRGQGGQETQYF. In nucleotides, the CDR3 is TGTGCCACCAGTGACCGGGGACAGGGGGGTCAAGAGACCCAGTACTTC.

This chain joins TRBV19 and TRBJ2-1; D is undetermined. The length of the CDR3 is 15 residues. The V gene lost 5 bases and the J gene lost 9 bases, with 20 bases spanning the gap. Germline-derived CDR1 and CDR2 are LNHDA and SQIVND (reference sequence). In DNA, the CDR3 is TGTGCCAGTAGTTCGTCGGTCGTAAACGGTTTTGAGCAGTTCTTC. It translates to CASSSSVVNGFEQFF.

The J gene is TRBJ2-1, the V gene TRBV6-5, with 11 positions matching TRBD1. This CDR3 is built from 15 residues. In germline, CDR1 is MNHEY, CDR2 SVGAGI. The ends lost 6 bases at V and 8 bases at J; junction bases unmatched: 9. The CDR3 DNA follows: TGTGCCAGCAGGGACAGGGGGCTTTCATCCCATGAGCAGTTCTTC. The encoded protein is CASRDRGLSSHEQFF.

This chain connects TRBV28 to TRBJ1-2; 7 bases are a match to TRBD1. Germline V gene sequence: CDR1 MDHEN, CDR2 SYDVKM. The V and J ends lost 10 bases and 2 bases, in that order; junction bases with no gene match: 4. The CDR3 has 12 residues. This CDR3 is CATATGNYGYTF. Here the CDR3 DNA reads TGTGCCACCGCGACAGGGAACTATGGCTACACCTTC.

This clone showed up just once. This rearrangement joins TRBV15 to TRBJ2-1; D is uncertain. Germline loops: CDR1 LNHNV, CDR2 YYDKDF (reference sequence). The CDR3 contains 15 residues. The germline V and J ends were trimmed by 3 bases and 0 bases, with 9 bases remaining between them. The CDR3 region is CATSRDLGSYNEQFF. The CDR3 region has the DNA TGTGCCACCAGCAGGGATCTAGGCTCCTACAATGAGCAGTTCTTC.

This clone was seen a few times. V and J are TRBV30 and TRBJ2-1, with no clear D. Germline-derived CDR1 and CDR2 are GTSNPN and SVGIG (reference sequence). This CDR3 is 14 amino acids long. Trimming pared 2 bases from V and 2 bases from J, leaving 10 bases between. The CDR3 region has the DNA TGTGCCTGGAGTATGACAACCCCCTACAATGAGCAGTTCTTC. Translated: CAWSMTTPYNEQFF.